This passage covers 21 T cell receptor beta chains from one sample sequenced in a study of T cells after yellow fever vaccination. TCRdb reprocessed the 5' RACE reads with MiXCR, giving one entry per CDR3 protein. This sample has roughly 170,000 distinct CDR3 sequences; around 9.3% occur once, and the top ten carry under 40%. This specimen was CD8+ T cells sorted from PBMCs, taken 45 days after the yellow fever booster vaccination. Receptors originate from a man in his late teens or twenties who received the YFV17D yellow fever vaccine.

V gene TRBV28 combines with J gene TRBJ2-2, with D perhaps matching TRBD2 (5 bases). The CDR3 extends over 17 amino acids. V lost 3 bases and J 1 base, leaving 15 bases between the germline ends. Per germline, CDR1 MDHEN and CDR2 SYDVKM. Here the CDR3 reads CASSLKTLAKNTGELFF. The CDR3 nucleotides read TGTGCCAGCAGTTTGAAGACCCTAGCAAAGAACACCGGGGAGCTGTTTTTT.

The V gene is TRBV5-1, the J gene TRBJ1-5, with D unclear. Trimming left V 0 bases short and J 0 bases short, with 7 bases between. CDR1 SGHRS and CDR2 YFSETQ come from the germline V gene. There are 15 residues in the CDR3. CDR3 sequence reads: CASSLGQNSNQPQHF. The CDR3 DNA reads as TGCGCCAGCAGCTTGGGGCAGAATAGCAATCAGCCCCAGCATTTT.

This clonotype has more than one count but fewer than ten. The chain combines TRBV5-6 with TRBJ2-7; D not certain. V lost 2 bases, J lost 5 bases, and 8 bases lay in between. The CDR3 is 12 amino acids. Germline V gives CDR1 SGHDT, CDR2 YYEEEE. CDR3 protein: CASSFGSHEQYV. In nucleotides, the CDR3 is TGTGCCAGCAGCTTCGGGTCCCACGAGCAGTACGTC.

The chain carries TRBV6-5 and TRBJ2-5; 11 bases agree with TRBD2. The CDR3 length is 15 residues. CDR1 and CDR2 from the germline V gene are MNHEY and SVGAGI. V lost 5 bases to trimming and J lost 5 bases; unmatched junction nucleotides: 7. The CDR3 is CASSTGTSGSETQYF. In nucleotides, the CDR3 is TGTGCCAGCAGTACCGGGACTAGCGGTTCTGAGACCCAGTACTTC.

The chain links TRBV7-9 to TRBJ2-3; 7 positions agree with TRBD2. Losses at the gene ends were 5 bases for V and 4 bases for J; bases not matched to a gene: 12. This CDR3 contains 16 residues. CDR1 is SEHNR, CDR2 FQNEAQ, per germline (reference sequence). The CDR3 here is CASSTHIAGVADTQYF. DNA of the CDR3: TGTGCCAGCAGCACCCACATAGCGGGCGTCGCAGATACGCAGTATTTT.

CDR3 in amino acids: CASSIGGTSYGYTF. DNA for the CDR3: TGTGCCAGTAGTATCGGTGGGACCTCCTATGGCTACACCTTC. J is TRBJ1-2 and V is TRBV19; D is perhaps TRBD1 (5 bases). The germline V and J ends were trimmed by 3 bases and 4 bases, with 12 bases remaining between them. Looked up from germline, CDR1 is LNHDA and CDR2 is SQIVND (reference sequence). The CDR3 loop spans 14 amino acids.

This clonotype was recorded a few times. The chain uses TRBV7-2 and TRBJ2-2, with unresolved D. Trimming pared 3 bases from V and 5 bases from J, leaving 7 bases between. CDR1 and CDR2 from the germline V gene are SGHTA and FQGNSA. The CDR3 covers 13 residues. CDR3 loop: CASSLSPTGELFF. CDR3 nucleotides: TGTGCCAGCAGCTTGTCTCCTACCGGGGAGCTGTTTTTT.

This clonotype occurred a few times. V and J are TRBV5-6 and TRBJ2-5; tentative D call: TRBD1 (6 bases). This CDR3 contains 13 residues. CDR1 is SGHDT, CDR2 YYEEEE, per germline. The V end was cut by 4 bases, the J end by 10 bases, with 17 bases between. The CDR3 region is CASSTDRPLDQYF. For the CDR3, the DNA is TGTGCCAGCAGCACCGACAGGCCCCTGGACCAGTACTTC.

The J gene is TRBJ2-7, the V gene TRBV10-3; D tentatively fits TRBD1 or TRBD2 (5 bases each). This CDR3 is built from 16 residues. V lost 0 bases and J lost 3, with 15 bases in between. CDR1 and CDR2 (germline): ENHRY, SYGVKD. The CDR3 region is CAISESPWGLDYEQYV. CDR3 coding DNA: TGTGCCATCAGTGAGTCCCCATGGGGGTTGGACTACGAGCAGTACGTC.

This sequence joins TRBV7-9 and TRBJ2-3; 8 bases match TRBD2. The junction had 5 bases not matched to a gene; V was cut back by 2 bases and J by 4 bases. The germline V gene encodes CDR1 SEHNR and CDR2 FQNEAQ (reference sequence). This CDR3 has 15 amino acids. CDR3 bases: TGTGCCAGCAGCTTATACGGGGGGGCCGCAGATACGCAGTATTTT. It codes for CASSLYGGAADTQYF.

This clonotype has a handful of counts. This chain joins TRBV4-1 and TRBJ1-5; D perhaps matches TRBD1 (5 bases). Germline assignment: CDR1 MGHRA and CDR2 YSYEKL. Trimming took off 1 base at V and 3 bases at J, with 13 bases between the two ends. The CDR3 totals 16 residues. The CDR3 sequence is CASSQGVQGLNQPQHF. Here the CDR3 DNA reads TGCGCCAGCAGCCAAGGAGTCCAGGGCCTCAATCAGCCCCAGCATTTT.

This sequence joins TRBV12-3 or TRBV12-4 and TRBJ1-2; TRBD1 might be the D (6 bases). The CDR3 spans 14 residues. V was pared by 2 bases and J by 7 bases, with 14 bases between. The CDR3 sequence: CASSLSGEKGGYTF. CDR3 in DNA: TGTGCCAGCAGTTTATCAGGGGAGAAGGGTGGCTACACCTTC.

This clonotype has more than one count but fewer than ten. The V gene is TRBV28, the J gene TRBJ2-1; D remains unclear. CDR1 and CDR2 from the germline V gene are MDHEN and SYDVKM. This CDR3 spans 13 amino acids. V shed 6 bases and J shed 5 bases, with 11 bases lying between them. The CDR3 sequence is CASRLPGDNEQFF. The CDR3 DNA reads as TGTGCCAGCAGGCTCCCCGGAGACAATGAGCAGTTCTTC.

The rearrangement links TRBV6-2 or TRBV6-3 to TRBJ2-2, with TRBD1 matching 7 bases. Germline-derived CDR1 and CDR2 are MNHEY and SVGEGT. The CDR3 spans 13 residues. V trimming: 7 bases; J trimming: 1 base; junction bases outside the gene matches: 0. CDR3 DNA sequence: TGTGCCAGCACAGGGGGGAACACCGGGGAGCTGTTTTTT. The encoded protein is CASTGGNTGELFF.

This clonotype was counted only a few times. The CDR3 loop reads CASSVGGTAFGPQHF. The CDR3 region has the DNA TGTGCCAGCAGCGTTGGTGGGACAGCCTTTGGCCCCCAGCATTTT. The chain employs TRBV9 and TRBJ1-5, with 7 bases aligning to TRBD1. The V segment lost 2 bases and the J segment 10 bases; nucleotides outside the gene matches: 12. The germline gives CDR1 SGDLS, CDR2 YYNGEE. This CDR3 contains 15 residues. Filled out from reference TRBV9 and TRBJ1-5, the complete variable domain reads DSGVTQTPKHLITATGQRVTLRCSPRSGDLSVYWYQQSLDQGLQFLIQYYNGEERAKGNILERFSAQQFPDLHSELNLSSLELGDSALYFCASSVGGTAFGPQHFGDGTRLSIL.

This rearrangement joins TRBV24-1 to TRBJ2-5; D might be TRBD1 (6 bases). Germline loops: CDR1 KGHDR, CDR2 SFDVKD. The length of the CDR3 is 15 residues. V was pared by 0 bases and J by 2 bases, with 9 bases between. Written as DNA, the CDR3 is TGTGCCACCAGTGATTTGGCAACAGGGCAAGAGACCCAGTACTTC. It codes for CATSDLATGQETQYF.

The rearrangement uses TRBV9 and TRBJ1-2; unclear D gene. V lost 4 bases to trimming and J lost 7 bases, with 11 bases between them. This CDR3 comprises 12 residues. The germline V gene encodes CDR1 SGDLS and CDR2 YYNGEE. This chain's CDR3 is CASSLGSAGYTF. The CDR3, as DNA: TGTGCCAGCAGCTTGGGATCAGCTGGCTACACCTTC.

The V call is TRBV2, the J call TRBJ2-5; 8 nucleotides match TRBD1. The CDR3 contains 14 residues. The V segment lost 3 bases and the J segment 5 bases; nucleotides outside the gene matches: 5. From germline, CDR1 is SNHLY and CDR2 FYNNEI. This CDR3 is CASSDRGRWETQYF. The CDR3 nucleotides read TGTGCCAGCAGTGACAGGGGGCGCTGGGAGACCCAGTACTTC.

This clonotype has ten or more counts. The rearrangement joins TRBV7-2 to TRBJ2-5; D tentatively fits TRBD1 or TRBD2 (6 bases each). V gave up 4 bases and J gave up 2 bases, with 14 bases separating them. This CDR3 spans 15 amino acids. Germline V CDR1 and CDR2: SGHTA, FQGNSA. The CDR3 sequence: CASSSGGDTQETQYF. The CDR3 region has the DNA TGTGCCAGCAGCTCGGGCGGGGACACTCAAGAGACCCAGTACTTC.

This clonotype showed up just a few times. V gene TRBV12-5 combines with J gene TRBJ2-1; D not certain. Trimming shortened V by 2 bases and J by 4 bases, and 6 bases separated the two germline ends. The CDR3 totals 13 residues. The germline V gene has CDR1 LGHNT and CDR2 FRNRAP. The CDR3 coding sequence is TGTGCTAGTGGTTTGTCTGCATACAATGAGCAGTTCTTC. Protein product: CASGLSAYNEQFF. Using reference TRBV12-5 and TRBJ2-1 for the parts outside the CDR3, the full variable domain is DARVTQTPRHKVTEMGQEVTMRCQPILGHNTVFWYRQTMMQGLELLAYFRNRAPLDDSGMPKDRFSAEMPDATLATLKIQPSEPRDSAVYFCASGLSAYNEQFFGPGTRLTVL.

This chain joins TRBV15 and TRBJ1-5; a possible D gene is TRBD1 (6 bases). CDR1 is LNHNV, CDR2 YYDKDF, per germline (reference sequence). V lost 0 bases and J 7 bases, leaving 13 bases between the germline ends. The CDR3 consists of 15 residues. The CDR3 is CATSRDRGARQPQHF. CDR3 nucleotides: TGTGCCACCAGCAGAGATCGGGGGGCAAGACAGCCCCAGCATTTT.